This record covers a single T cell receptor (beta chain). Its antigen is as yet unknown. Germline CDR1 SGHRS, CDR2 YFSETQ. The CDR3 has 14 amino acids. V lost 4 bases, J lost 6 bases, and 17 bases lay in between. The data belong to a study of shared clonotypes between healthy human individuals. Across the whole study: Three plates each covered CD4 naive and memory; CD8 naive two, CD8 memory one. Study-level points and caveats: Naive subsets usually exceeded memory subsets in estimated richness.

Some clones are missing from TCRdb's copy, which holds only in-frame ones; the method was immunoSEQ multiplex PCR. The sample has roughly 1.5 million clones; approximately 98% are singletons. The chain uses TRBV5-1 and TRBJ2-7, with D possibly being TRBD2 (5 bases). Sequencing was carried out using naive CD4+ T cells sorted from blood. Documented subset: CD45RA+ positively selected. The origin of this receptor is a man younger than 40 in good health. The CDR3 is CASSPEAGGSEQYF. As DNA, the CDR3 is TGCGCCAGCAGCCCCGAAGCTGGCGGGTCCGAGCAGTACTTC.